The rows below give T cell receptor beta chains drawn from one sample of a study of vaccination and CD4 T cells after COVID-19. Using its own MiXCR run on the PCR reads, TCRdb lists one record per CDR3 protein. The sample lists approximately 8,800 distinct CDR3 sequences; roughly two thirds were seen once. No cognate antigen is known for these TCRs. The sequenced sample consisted of CD4+ T cells from blood, cultured in vitro. Receptors originate from a human donor who had recovered from COVID-19. Both conserved end residues are part of each CDR3. A D gene is named only where the DNA matches it firmly.

V gene: TRBV27
J gene: TRBJ2-7
D gene: TRBD1
CDR3 protein: CASSTYGTEDYEQYF

V gene: TRBV6-1
J gene: TRBJ1-1
D gene: -
CDR3 protein: CASSPPTNPNTEAFF

V gene: TRBV2
J gene: TRBJ1-1
D gene: -
CDR3 protein: CASLEGGRLNTEAFF

V gene: TRBV27
J gene: TRBJ2-1
D gene: TRBD2
CDR3 protein: CASSFRTSQTSYNEQFF

V gene: TRBV20-1
J gene: TRBJ2-3
D gene: -
CDR3 protein: CSARVGSLSTDTQYF

V gene: TRBV21-1
J gene: TRBJ2-2
D gene: -
CDR3 protein: CASSKRRRGQTITNTGELFF

V gene: TRBV19
J gene: TRBJ1-5
D gene: TRBD1
CDR3 protein: CASSIRGQNQPQHF

V gene: TRBV6-1
J gene: TRBJ2-2
D gene: -
CDR3 protein: CASRRDRRMNTGELFF

V gene: TRBV7-9
J gene: TRBJ1-1
D gene: -
CDR3 protein: CASSRVTGGEAFF

V gene: TRBV6-2/TRBV6-3
J gene: TRBJ2-7
D gene: -
CDR3 protein: CASRAGPLDEQYF

V gene: TRBV7-2
J gene: TRBJ1-6
D gene: TRBD1
CDR3 protein: CASSLGPVGGGNSPLHF

V gene: TRBV2
J gene: TRBJ1-5
D gene: TRBD1
CDR3 protein: CASSEGQGEQPQHF

V gene: TRBV6-2/TRBV6-3
J gene: TRBJ1-5
D gene: TRBD1
CDR3 protein: CASSDRDRQWSQPQHF

V gene: TRBV28
J gene: TRBJ1-2
D gene: -
CDR3 protein: CASKSHPNYGYTF

V gene: TRBV7-2
J gene: TRBJ2-7
D gene: TRBD2
CDR3 protein: CASSLGGLGYYEQYF

V gene: TRBV18
J gene: TRBJ1-5
D gene: TRBD1
CDR3 protein: CASSPGQGDQPQHF

V gene: TRBV6-1
J gene: TRBJ2-2
D gene: -
CDR3 protein: CASIKRGDTGELFF

V gene: TRBV10-1
J gene: TRBJ2-1
D gene: -
CDR3 protein: CASSEFRTVNEQFF

V gene: TRBV7-2
J gene: TRBJ2-6
D gene: -
CDR3 protein: CASSRGGAAGANVLTF

V gene: TRBV20-1
J gene: TRBJ2-1
D gene: TRBD1
CDR3 protein: CSARDPGQGVNEQFF